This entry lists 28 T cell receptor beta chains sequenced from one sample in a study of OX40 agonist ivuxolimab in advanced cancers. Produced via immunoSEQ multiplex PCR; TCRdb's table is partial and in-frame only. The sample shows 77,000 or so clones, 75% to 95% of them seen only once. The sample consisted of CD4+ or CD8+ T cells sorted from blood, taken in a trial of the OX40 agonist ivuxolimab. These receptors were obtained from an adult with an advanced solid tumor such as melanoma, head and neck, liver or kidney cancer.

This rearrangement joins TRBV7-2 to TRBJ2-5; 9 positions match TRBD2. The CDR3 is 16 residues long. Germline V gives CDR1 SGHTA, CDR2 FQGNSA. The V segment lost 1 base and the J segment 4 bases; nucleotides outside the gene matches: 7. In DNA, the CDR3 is TGTGCCAGCAGCTTAGGAAGCGGGGGGATCGGAGAGACCCAGTACTTC. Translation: CASSLGSGGIGETQYF.

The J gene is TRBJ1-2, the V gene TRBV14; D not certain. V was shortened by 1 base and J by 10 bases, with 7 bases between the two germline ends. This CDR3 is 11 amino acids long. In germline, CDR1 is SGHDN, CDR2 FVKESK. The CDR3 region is CASSQGSAYTF. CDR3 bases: TGTGCCAGCAGCCAAGGGTCCGCCTACACCTTC.

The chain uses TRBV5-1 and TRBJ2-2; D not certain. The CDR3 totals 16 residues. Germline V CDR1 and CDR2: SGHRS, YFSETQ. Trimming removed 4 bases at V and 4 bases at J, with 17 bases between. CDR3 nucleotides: TGCGCCAGCAGCCCGCGACACCGGCGGATCACCGGGGAGCTGTTTTTT. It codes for CASSPRHRRITGELFF.

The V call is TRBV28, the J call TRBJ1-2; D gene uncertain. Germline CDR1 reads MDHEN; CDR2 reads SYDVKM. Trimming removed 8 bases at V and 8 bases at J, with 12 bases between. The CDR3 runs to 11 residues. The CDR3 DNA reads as TGTGCCAGCTTTAATACCGGGGGCTACACCTTC. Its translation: CASFNTGGYTF.

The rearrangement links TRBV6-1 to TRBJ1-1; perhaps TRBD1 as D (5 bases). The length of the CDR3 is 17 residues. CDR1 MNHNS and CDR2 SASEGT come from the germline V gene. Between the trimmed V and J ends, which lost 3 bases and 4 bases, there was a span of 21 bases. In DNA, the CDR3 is TGTGCCAGCAGTGACGGACTCGGGGGGTTGCGGGGCACTGAAGCTTTCTTT. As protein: CASSDGLGGLRGTEAFF.

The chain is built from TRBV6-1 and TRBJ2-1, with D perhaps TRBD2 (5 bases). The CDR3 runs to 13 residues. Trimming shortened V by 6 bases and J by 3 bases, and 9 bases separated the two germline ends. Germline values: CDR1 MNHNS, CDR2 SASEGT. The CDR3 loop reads CASRVAGYNEQFF. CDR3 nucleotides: TGTGCCAGCAGAGTTGCGGGCTACAATGAGCAGTTCTTC.

In DNA form, the CDR3 reads TGTGCCAGCAGCTTAGGGATGGGAAGGGCCTACGAGCAGTACTTC. This gives the protein CASSLGMGRAYEQYF. This chain uses TRBV7-2 with TRBJ2-7; D uncertain. Germline CDR1 reads SGHTA; CDR2 reads FQGNSA. V dropped 1 base and J dropped 2 bases, with 12 bases sitting between them. This CDR3 spans 15 amino acids.

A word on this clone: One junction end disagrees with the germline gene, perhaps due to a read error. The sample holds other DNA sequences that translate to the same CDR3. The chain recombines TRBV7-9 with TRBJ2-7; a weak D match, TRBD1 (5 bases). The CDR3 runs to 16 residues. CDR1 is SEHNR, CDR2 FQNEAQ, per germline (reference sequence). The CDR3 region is CASREIRQPSSYEQYF. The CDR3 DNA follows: TGCGCCAGCAGGGAAATTCGGCAGCCCAGCTCCTACGAGCAGTACTTC.

The chain's CDR3 is CASSEVGAGGSAFF. CDR3 DNA: TGTGCCAGCAGTGAAGTAGGGGCAGGTGGCTCAGCTTTCTTT. V usage is TRBV6-1 and J usage is TRBJ1-1; TRBD1 might be the D (5 bases). Germline-derived CDR1 and CDR2 are MNHNS and SASEGT. The V end was cut by 1 base, the J end by 10 bases, with 16 bases between. The CDR3 covers 14 residues.

This chain's CDR3 is CASSPRAPGVVYEQYF. Written as DNA, the CDR3 is TGCGCCAGCAGCCCAAGGGCTCCCGGGGTGGTCTACGAGCAGTACTTC. The chain links TRBV5-1 to TRBJ2-7; tentative D call: TRBD2 (5 bases). Trimming pared 4 bases from V and 3 bases from J, leaving 20 bases between. This CDR3 contains 16 residues. Germline V CDR1 and CDR2: SGHRS, YFSETQ. Full variable domain (remainder filled in from reference TRBV5-1 and TRBJ2-7): KAGVTQTPRYLIKTRGQQVTLSCSPISGHRSVSWYQQTPGQGLQFLFEYFSETQRNKGNFPGRFSGRQFSNSRSEMNVSTLELGDSALYLCASSPRAPGVVYEQYFGPGTRLTVT.

The CDR3 protein is CASSQDERTSYFF. In DNA form, the CDR3 reads TGCGCCAGCAGCCAAGATGAGCGGACTAGCTATTTCTTC. V usage is TRBV4-1 and J usage is TRBJ2-1, with TRBD2 identical over 8 bases. V dropped 0 bases and J dropped 16; count of bases not matched to a gene: 8. The CDR3 loop spans 13 amino acids. From germline, CDR1 is MGHRA and CDR2 YSYEKL.

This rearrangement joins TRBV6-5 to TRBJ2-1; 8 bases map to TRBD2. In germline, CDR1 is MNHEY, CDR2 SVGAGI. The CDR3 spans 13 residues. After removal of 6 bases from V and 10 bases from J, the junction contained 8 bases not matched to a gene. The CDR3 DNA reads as TGTGCCAGCAGGCCAGCGGGAGTAAAGGAGCAGTTCTTC. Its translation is CASRPAGVKEQFF.

This CDR3 reads CASSWGGAGGNIQYF. As DNA, the CDR3 is TGTGCCAGCAGCTGGGGGGGAGCGGGCGGGAACATTCAGTACTTC. The chain couples TRBV5-4 to TRBJ2-4; 7 bases agree with TRBD2. Per the germline V gene, CDR1 is SGHNT and CDR2 is YYREEE (reference sequence). The junction had 10 bases not matched to a gene; V was cut back by 3 bases and J by 7 bases. The CDR3 covers 15 residues.

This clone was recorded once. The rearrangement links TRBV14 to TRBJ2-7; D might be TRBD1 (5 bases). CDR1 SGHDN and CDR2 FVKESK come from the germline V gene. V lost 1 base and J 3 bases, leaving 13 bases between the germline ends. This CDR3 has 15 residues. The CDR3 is CASSQAELTGYEQYF. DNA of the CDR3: TGTGCCAGCAGCCAAGCGGAGCTTACAGGCTACGAGCAGTACTTC.

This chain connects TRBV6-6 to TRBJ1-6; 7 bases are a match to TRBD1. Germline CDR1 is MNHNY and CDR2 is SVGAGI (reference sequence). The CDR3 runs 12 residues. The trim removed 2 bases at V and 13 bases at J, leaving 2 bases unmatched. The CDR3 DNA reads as TGTGCCAGCAGTTACCCAGGGGGTCCCCTCCACTTT. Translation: CASSYPGGPLHF.

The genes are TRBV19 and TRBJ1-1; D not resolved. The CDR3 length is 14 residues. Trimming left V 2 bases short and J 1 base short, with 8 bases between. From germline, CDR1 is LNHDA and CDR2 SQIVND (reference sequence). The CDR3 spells CASSIPGRNTEAFF. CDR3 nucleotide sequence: TGTGCCAGTAGTATACCGGGTAGGAACACTGAAGCTTTCTTT.

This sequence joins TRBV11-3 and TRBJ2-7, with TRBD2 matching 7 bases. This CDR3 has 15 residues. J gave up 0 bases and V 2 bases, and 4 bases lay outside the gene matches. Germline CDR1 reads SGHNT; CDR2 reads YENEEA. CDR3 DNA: TGTGCCAGCAGCTTATCGGCGGGAGCCTCCTACGAGCAGTACTTC. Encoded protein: CASSLSAGASYEQYF.

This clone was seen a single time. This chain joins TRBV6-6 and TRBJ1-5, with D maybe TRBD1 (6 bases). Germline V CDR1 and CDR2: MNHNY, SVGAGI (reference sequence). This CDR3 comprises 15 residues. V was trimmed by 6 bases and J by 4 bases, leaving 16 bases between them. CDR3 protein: CASSTGQIFNQPQHF. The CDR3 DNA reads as TGTGCCAGCAGCACCGGACAGATTTTTAATCAGCCCCAGCATTTT.

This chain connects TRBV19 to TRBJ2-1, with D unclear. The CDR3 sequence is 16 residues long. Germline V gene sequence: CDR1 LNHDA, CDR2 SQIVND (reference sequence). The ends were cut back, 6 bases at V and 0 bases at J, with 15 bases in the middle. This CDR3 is CASSGRSASSYNEQFF. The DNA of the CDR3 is TGTGCCAGTAGCGGCCGTAGTGCGAGCTCCTACAATGAGCAGTTCTTC.

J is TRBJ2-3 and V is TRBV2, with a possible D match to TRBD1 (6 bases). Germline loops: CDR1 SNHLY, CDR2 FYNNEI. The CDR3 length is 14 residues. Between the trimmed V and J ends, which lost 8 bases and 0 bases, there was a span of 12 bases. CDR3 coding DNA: TGTGCCAGCGGGTGGCAGGGGAGCACAGATACGCAGTATTTT. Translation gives CASGWQGSTDTQYF.

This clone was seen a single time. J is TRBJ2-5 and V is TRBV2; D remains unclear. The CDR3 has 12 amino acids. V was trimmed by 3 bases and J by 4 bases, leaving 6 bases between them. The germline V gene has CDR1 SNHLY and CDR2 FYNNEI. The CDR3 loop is CASSESRETQYF. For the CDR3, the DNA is TGTGCCAGCAGTGAGTCCCGAGAGACCCAGTACTTC.

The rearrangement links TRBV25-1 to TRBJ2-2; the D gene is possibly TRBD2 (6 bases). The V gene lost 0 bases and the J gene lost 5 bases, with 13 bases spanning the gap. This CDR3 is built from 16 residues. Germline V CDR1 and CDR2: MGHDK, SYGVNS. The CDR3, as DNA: TGTGCCAGCAGTGAATACGGTCGGGCGGGAACCGGGGAGCTGTTTTTT. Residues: CASSEYGRAGTGELFF.

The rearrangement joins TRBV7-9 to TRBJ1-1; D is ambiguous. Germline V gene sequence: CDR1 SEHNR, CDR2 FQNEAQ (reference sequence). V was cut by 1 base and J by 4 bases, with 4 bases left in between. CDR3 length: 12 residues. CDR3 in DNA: TGTGCCAGCAGCTTAGACATCACTGAAGCTTTCTTT. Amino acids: CASSLDITEAFF.

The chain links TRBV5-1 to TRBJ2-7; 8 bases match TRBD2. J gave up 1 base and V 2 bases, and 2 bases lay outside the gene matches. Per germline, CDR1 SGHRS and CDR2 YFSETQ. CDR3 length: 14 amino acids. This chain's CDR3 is CASSLAGVSYEQYF. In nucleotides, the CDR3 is TGCGCCAGCAGCTTAGCGGGAGTTTCCTACGAGCAGTACTTC. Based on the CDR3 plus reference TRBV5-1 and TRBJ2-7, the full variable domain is KAGVTQTPRYLIKTRGQQVTLSCSPISGHRSVSWYQQTPGQGLQFLFEYFSETQRNKGNFPGRFSGRQFSNSRSEMNVSTLELGDSALYLCASSLAGVSYEQYFGPGTRLTVT.

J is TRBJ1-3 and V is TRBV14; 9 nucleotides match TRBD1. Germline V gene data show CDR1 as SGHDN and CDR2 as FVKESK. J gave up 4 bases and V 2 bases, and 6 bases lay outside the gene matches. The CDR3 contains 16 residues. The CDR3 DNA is TGTGCCAGCAGCCAAATACAGGGGGCAGAAGGAAACACCATATATTTT. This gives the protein CASSQIQGAEGNTIYF.

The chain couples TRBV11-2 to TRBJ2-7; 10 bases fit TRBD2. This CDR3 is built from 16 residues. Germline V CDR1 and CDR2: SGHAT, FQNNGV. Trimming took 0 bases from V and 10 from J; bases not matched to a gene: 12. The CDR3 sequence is CASSLDRIAGGVGQYF. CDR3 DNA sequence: TGTGCCAGCAGCTTAGATAGGATAGCGGGAGGAGTCGGCCAGTACTTC.

This chain's CDR3 is CASSFISQRISGANVLTF. The DNA of the CDR3 is TGTGCCAGCAGTTTCATCTCTCAAAGAATCTCTGGGGCCAACGTCCTGACTTTC. The chain uses TRBV28 and TRBJ2-6; D gene uncertain. This CDR3 is 18 amino acids long. The V and J ends lost 3 bases and 0 bases respectively, with 15 bases between them. Germline V gene lookup returns CDR1 MDHEN and CDR2 SYDVKM.

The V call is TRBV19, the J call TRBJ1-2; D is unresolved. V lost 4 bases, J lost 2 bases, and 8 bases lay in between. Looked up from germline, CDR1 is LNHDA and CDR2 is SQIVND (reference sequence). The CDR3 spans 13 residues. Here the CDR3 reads CASSRIQNYGYTF. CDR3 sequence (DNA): TGTGCCAGTAGTAGGATTCAAAACTATGGCTACACCTTC.